These 29 T cell receptor beta chains were sequenced from one sample in a study of human T cells and chemical hapten exposure. TCRdb processed the 5' RACE reads anew with MiXCR; each CDR3 protein has one entry. The sample yields 130,000 or so distinct CDR3 sequences, roughly 4% seen once. The total RNA was obtained from whole blood that was not fractionated. The receptors were gathered from a female donor in good health.

This clonotype has at least ten counts. The rearrangement links TRBV20-1 to TRBJ1-5; no clear D. The CDR3 is 13 amino acids. The germline gives CDR1 DFQATT, CDR2 SNEGSKA (reference sequence). V was clipped by 0 bases and J by 7 bases, with 10 bases between them. CDR3 bases: TGCAGTGCTAGAGATCTCGGAGGACAGCCCCAGCATTTT. Amino acid sequence: CSARDLGGQPQHF.

This clonotype has ten or more counts. The chain recombines TRBV7-2 with TRBJ2-7; 9 positions match TRBD2. Per germline, CDR1 SGHTA and CDR2 FQGNSA. V was clipped by 5 bases and J by 5 bases; unmatched bases: 16. The CDR3 loop spans 17 amino acids. The CDR3 DNA is TGTGCCAGCAGCCCAACCCTTTCTAGCGGGGATCTCAACGAGCAGTACTTC. It is translated as CASSPTLSSGDLNEQYF.

Many counts were recorded for this clonotype. V gene TRBV6-5 combines with J gene TRBJ2-2; the match to TRBD1 covers 10 bases. Trimming cost V 2 bases and J 3 bases; bases outside gene matches: 6. CDR1 is MNHEY, CDR2 SVGAGI, per germline. The CDR3 loop spans 17 amino acids. CDR3 DNA sequence: TGTGCCAGCAGTTACGCCAGACAGGGGGCAGACACCGGGGAGCTGTTTTTT. Translation: CASSYARQGADTGELFF.

V usage is TRBV7-9 and J usage is TRBJ2-1, with 8 positions matching TRBD2. The germline V gene encodes CDR1 SEHNR and CDR2 FQNEAQ (reference sequence). This CDR3 spans 14 amino acids. V trimming: 10 bases; J trimming: 7 bases; junction bases outside the gene matches: 12. The CDR3 protein is CATPRRGGFNEQFF. CDR3 DNA sequence: TGTGCCACCCCTAGACGGGGGGGTTTTAATGAGCAGTTCTTC.

Ten or more counts support this clonotype. This rearrangement joins TRBV18 to TRBJ1-1; D ambiguous. The CDR3 runs to 13 residues. V was clipped by 6 bases and J by 0 bases, with 8 bases between them. Germline assignment: CDR1 KGHSH and CDR2 LQKENI. CDR3 nucleotides: TGTGCCAGCTCCCCGACGGTGAACACTGAAGCTTTCTTT. Its translation: CASSPTVNTEAFF.

This clonotype was seen at least ten times. The chain links TRBV5-5 to TRBJ1-5; 7 positions agree with TRBD1. V trimming: 3 bases; J trimming: 4 bases; junction bases outside the gene matches: 4. CDR1 and CDR2 (germline): SGHKS, YYEKEE (reference sequence). The CDR3 is 14 amino acids. The CDR3 is CASSSTGPNQPQHF. DNA of the CDR3: TGTGCCAGCAGCTCGACAGGGCCGAATCAGCCCCAGCATTTT.

The sample holds many counts of this clonotype. The V and J genes are TRBV29-1 and TRBJ2-7; 11 bases line up with TRBD2. Germline loops: CDR1 SQVTM, CDR2 ANQGSEA. The J segment lost 4 bases and the V segment lost 7 bases, leaving 6 bases of the junction unmatched. This CDR3 spans 13 amino acids. The CDR3 sequence: CSAIAGGRYEQYF. Written as DNA, the CDR3 is TGCAGCGCCATAGCGGGGGGGCGGTACGAGCAGTACTTC.

This clonotype was detected many times. The chain couples TRBV7-9 to TRBJ1-1, with D perhaps TRBD1 (5 bases). CDR1 is SEHNR, CDR2 FQNEAQ, per germline (reference sequence). The CDR3 sequence is 13 residues long. Trimming removed 5 bases from V and 6 bases from J, with 13 bases in between. In nucleotides, the CDR3 is TGTGCCAGCAGCCGAGACCAGGGAGCTGAAGCTTTCTTT. This gives the protein CASSRDQGAEAFF. The full variable domain, rest sourced from reference TRBV7-9 and TRBJ1-1, is DTGVSQNPRHKITKRGQNVTFRCDPISEHNRLYWYRQTLGQGPEFLTYFQNEAQLEKSRLLSDRFSAERPKGSFSTLEIQRTEQGDSAMYLCASSRDQGAEAFFGQGTRLTVV.

This clonotype was picked up many times. The chain couples TRBV9 to TRBJ2-7; D call uncertain. Germline lookup yields CDR1 SGDLS and CDR2 YYNGEE. V was clipped by 0 bases and J by 2 bases, with 9 bases between them. The CDR3 has 14 residues. CDR3 DNA: TGTGCCAGCAGCGTAGGAAATCCCCCCTACGAGCAGTACTTC. Translated: CASSVGNPPYEQYF.

V is TRBV19 and J is TRBJ1-4; TRBD1 might be the D (5 bases). This CDR3 is 18 amino acids long. V was pared by 3 bases and J by 2 bases, with 19 bases between. The germline V gene encodes CDR1 LNHDA and CDR2 SQIVND (reference sequence). CDR3 region: CASSIPYWGRATNEKLFF. In DNA form, the CDR3 reads TGTGCCAGTAGTATTCCCTATTGGGGCAGGGCCACTAATGAAAAACTGTTTTTT.

DNA of the CDR3: TGCGCCAGCAGCCAAGACAGTCACAGCTCCTACGAGCAGTACTTC. Translated: CASSQDSHSSYEQYF. V gene TRBV4-3 combines with J gene TRBJ2-7; D is unresolved. Germline V lookup: CDR1 LGHNA, CDR2 YSLEER. Deletions cut 0 bases from V and 0 bases from J, with 9 bases between. The CDR3 extends over 15 amino acids.

This clonotype showed up many times. The chain uses TRBV20-1 and TRBJ2-7; 9 nucleotides agree with TRBD1. CDR3 length equals 15 residues. CDR1 is DFQATT, CDR2 SNEGSKA, per germline (reference sequence). V lost 6 bases and J lost 3; bases outside the gene matches: 12. CDR3 amino acids: CSAPDPGQGSYEQYF. CDR3 sequence (DNA): TGCAGTGCCCCGGATCCGGGACAGGGAAGCTACGAGCAGTACTTC.

This clonotype was picked up a small number of times. Compared with germline, one end of the junction differs, possibly owing to a read error. The chain combines TRBV12-3 or TRBV12-4 with TRBJ2-7; 7 bases map to TRBD1. This CDR3 region has 19 residues. Written as DNA, the CDR3 is TGTGCCAGCAGTTCCGCGGACAGGTACGGGGTAGGGGCCTCCGACGAGCAGTACTTC. Translation: CASSSADRYGVGASDEQYF.

This clonotype was seen at least ten times. The chain combines TRBV30 with TRBJ2-7; D not certain. From germline, CDR1 is GTSNPN and CDR2 SVGIG (reference sequence). The V end was cut by 2 bases, the J end by 0 bases, with 14 bases between. The CDR3 extends over 15 amino acids. In nucleotides, the CDR3 is TGTGCCTGGAGTAATAATCAGGTCCACTCCTACGAGCAGTACTTC. Protein product: CAWSNNQVHSYEQYF.

This clonotype has ten or more counts. The J gene is TRBJ2-3, the V gene TRBV5-6, with a tentative D call TRBD2 (5 bases). The CDR3 length is 14 residues. The V gene's germline CDR1 is SGHDT and CDR2 YYEEEE. V dropped 4 bases and J dropped 6 bases, with 15 bases sitting between them. Here the CDR3 DNA reads TGTGCCAGCAGCATACAAAAGCCGGGGGATACGCAGTATTTT. Translated, it gives CASSIQKPGDTQYF.

This clonotype was seen at least ten times. The chain couples TRBV7-8 to TRBJ1-5, with TRBD1 as a possible D gene (6 bases). The CDR3 is 15 residues long. Trimming stripped 5 bases from V and 1 base from J, with 12 bases between. CDR1 is SGHVS and CDR2 is FQNEAQ in the germline V gene. CDR3 bases: TGTGCCAGCAGCCCAAGGGGGGGGAGCAATCAGCCCCAGCATTTT. Translated: CASSPRGGSNQPQHF. The full variable domain, with the rest looked up from reference TRBV7-8 and TRBJ1-5, is GAGVSQSPRYKVAKRGQDVALRCDPISGHVSLFWYQQALGQGPEFLTYFQNEAQLDKSGLPSDRFFAERPEGSVSTLKIQRTQQEDSAVYLCASSPRGGSNQPQHFGDGTRLSIL.

At least ten counts were recorded for this clonotype. The V gene is TRBV9, the J gene TRBJ2-3; D is unresolved. Germline CDR1 is SGDLS and CDR2 is YYNGEE. This CDR3 has 13 amino acids. Deletions cut 0 bases from V and 1 base from J, with 3 bases between. This chain's CDR3 is CASSVVGTDTQYF. DNA of the CDR3: TGTGCCAGCAGCGTAGTGGGCACAGATACGCAGTATTTT.

The gene calls are TRBV7-8 and TRBJ2-6; 12 bases are shared with TRBD2. Germline assignment: CDR1 SGHVS and CDR2 FQNEAQ. The CDR3 extends over 18 amino acids. V gave up 5 bases and J gave up 0 bases; unmatched junction bases: 5. CDR3 region: CASSRGLAGCSGANVLTF. The CDR3 DNA reads TGTGCCAGCAGCAGGGGACTAGCGGGTTGCTCTGGGGCCAACGTCCTGACTTTC.

This clonotype has more than one count but fewer than ten. The rearrangement uses TRBV4-2 and TRBJ2-3, with TRBD2 identical over 10 bases. Germline assignment: CDR1 LGHNA and CDR2 YNFKEQ. The CDR3 is 15 residues long. The V and J ends lost 6 bases and 4 bases, in that order; junction bases with no gene match: 7. CDR3 residues: CASRETSGDPDTQYF. The CDR3, as DNA: TGTGCCAGCAGGGAAACTAGCGGGGACCCAGATACGCAGTATTTT.

This clonotype has ten or more counts. The chain recombines TRBV4-3 with TRBJ1-6; 9 nucleotides align to TRBD1. The V segment lost 4 bases and the J segment 4 bases; nucleotides outside the gene matches: 2. In germline, CDR1 is LGHNA, CDR2 YSLEER. The CDR3 is 15 residues long. CDR3 amino acids: CASSPDRGYNSPLHF. The CDR3 nucleotides are TGCGCCAGCAGCCCGGACAGGGGTTATAATTCACCCCTCCACTTT.

V and J are TRBV6-6 and TRBJ1-6; D is possibly TRBD1 (6 bases). Trimming cost V 2 bases and J 11 bases, with 13 bases left between them. CDR1 is MNHNY and CDR2 is SVGAGI in the germline V gene (reference sequence). This CDR3 contains 14 residues. CDR3 loop: CASSYRGTNAPLHF. CDR3 coding DNA: TGTGCCAGCAGTTACAGGGGGACCAATGCACCCCTCCACTTT.

This clonotype showed up many times. The chain couples TRBV27 to TRBJ2-5; possible D gene TRBD2, 6 bases. The CDR3 covers 15 residues. The germline V gene encodes CDR1 MNHEY and CDR2 SMNVEV (reference sequence). V was trimmed by 5 bases and J by 1 base, leaving 14 bases between them. CDR3 region: CASSGTTRIQETQYF. CDR3 in DNA: TGTGCCAGCAGTGGGACGACTAGGATCCAAGAGACCCAGTACTTC.

This clonotype was detected many times. V usage is TRBV7-2 and J usage is TRBJ2-1; 7 nucleotides align to TRBD2. Losses at the gene ends were 1 base for V and 4 bases for J; bases not matched to a gene: 4. The CDR3 has 15 residues. The germline V gene has CDR1 SGHTA and CDR2 FQGNSA. CDR3 DNA sequence: TGTGCCAGCAGCTTAGAGGCGGGGGAATACAATGAGCAGTTCTTC. Translating gives CASSLEAGEYNEQFF. Full variable domain (missing parts from reference TRBV7-2 and TRBJ2-1): GAGVSQSPSNKVTEKGKDVELRCDPISGHTALYWYRQSLGQGLEFLIYFQGNSAPDKSGLPSDRFSAERTGGSVSTLTIQRTQQEDSAVYLCASSLEAGEYNEQFFGPGTRLTVL.

This clonotype appeared many times. This chain joins TRBV12-3 or TRBV12-4 and TRBJ2-1; unclear D gene. The CDR3 spans 14 residues. The V and J ends lost 3 bases and 10 bases respectively, with 16 bases between them. This chain's CDR3 is CASSLAGNIKEQFF. The CDR3 nucleotides read TGTGCCAGCAGTTTGGCTGGTAATATCAAGGAGCAGTTCTTC.

At least ten counts were recorded for this clonotype. The rearrangement uses TRBV20-1 and TRBJ1-1; possible D gene TRBD1, 5 bases. The CDR3 has 12 residues. V lost 3 bases and J lost 6, with 11 bases in between. Germline-derived CDR1 and CDR2 are DFQATT and SNEGSKA (reference sequence). CDR3 sequence (DNA): TGCAGTGCTAGTCAGGGCCGAGCTGAAGCTTTCTTT. Protein product: CSASQGRAEAFF.

In this sample, this clonotype turned up many times. V and J are TRBV4-3 and TRBJ2-7; 8 nucleotides line up with TRBD2. Germline-derived CDR1 and CDR2 are LGHNA and YSLEER. The CDR3 is 16 amino acids. With V trimmed by 0 bases and J by 0 bases, 4 bases remained unmatched. CDR3 bases: TGCGCCAGCAGCCAAGATCCGGGAGGGTTCTCCTACGAGCAGTACTTC. This gives the protein CASSQDPGGFSYEQYF.

This clonotype was detected ten times or more. The chain employs TRBV12-3 or TRBV12-4 and TRBJ1-5; D is uncertain. Trimming left V 5 bases short and J 4 bases short, with 9 bases between. The CDR3 extends over 13 amino acids. Here the CDR3 DNA reads TGTGCCAGCAGTCCAGAGGGAAATCAGCCCCAGCATTTT. Its protein product is CASSPEGNQPQHF.

The table lists this clonotype with many counts. The J gene is TRBJ1-1, the V gene TRBV20-1, with 8 nucleotides matching TRBD1. CDR3 length: 15 residues. Trimming cost V 0 bases and J 5 bases; bases outside gene matches: 8. Per the germline V gene, CDR1 is DFQATT and CDR2 is SNEGSKA (reference sequence). The CDR3 region is CSARDPRGRGTEAFF. The CDR3 nucleotides read TGCAGTGCTAGAGATCCCAGGGGGCGAGGGACTGAAGCTTTCTTT.

This clonotype was seen repeatedly, ten times or more. This chain links TRBV28 with TRBJ2-7; no definite D call. V was shortened by 4 bases and J by 0 bases, with 4 bases between the two germline ends. This CDR3 is built from 12 residues. CDR1 MDHEN and CDR2 SYDVKM come from the germline V gene. This CDR3 reads CASSSVSYEQYF. The DNA for the CDR3 is TGTGCCAGCAGTTCGGTCTCCTACGAGCAGTACTTC.